The 7 T cell receptor beta chains in this list originate from one sample, sequenced in a study of T-cell memory formation after mild COVID-19. TCRdb reanalysed the 5' RACE reads using MiXCR and keeps one entry per CDR3 protein. The sample yields over 350,000 distinct CDR3 sequences, roughly 26% seen once. Sequences were obtained from PBMCs or a T cell subset sorted from them (not recorded which). The receptors shown here come from an adult woman who had mild COVID-19 (a few samples of this study predate the infection). Cell type and time point are not known.

The chain is built from TRBV23-1 and TRBJ2-1; 12 positions agree with TRBD2. TRBV23-1 is flagged as an ORF with uncertain function. The trim removed 5 bases at V and 5 bases at J, leaving 10 bases unmatched. The CDR3 runs to 17 residues. The CDR3 spells CASSRLAGARVDNEQFF. The DNA of the CDR3 is TGCGCCAGCAGTAGACTAGCGGGGGCTAGGGTCGACAATGAGCAGTTCTTC.

This clonotype was recorded a few times. This rearrangement joins TRBV12-3 or TRBV12-4 to TRBJ2-7, with D possibly matching TRBD2 (6 bases). CDR3 length: 13 amino acids. The ends were cut back, 10 bases at V and 6 bases at J, with 19 bases in the middle. This CDR3 reads CATGLSRGSEQYF. CDR3 nucleotide sequence: TGTGCCACCGGCCTGTCCCGGGGGTCCGAGCAGTACTTC.

This clonotype was observed a few times. V gene TRBV24-1 combines with J gene TRBJ1-1; TRBD1 aligns across 12 bases. J lost 5 bases, V lost 7 bases, and 4 bases had no gene match. Germline lookup yields CDR1 KGHDR and CDR2 SFDVKD. There are 14 residues in the CDR3. This chain's CDR3 is CATRGTGGITEAFF. The CDR3 DNA follows: TGTGCCACCAGGGGGACAGGGGGCATAACTGAAGCTTTCTTT.

This clonotype occurred a few times. The chain carries TRBV12-3 or TRBV12-4 and TRBJ2-7, with D maybe TRBD2 (5 bases). Trimming stripped 6 bases from V and 6 bases from J, with 21 bases between. The CDR3 spans 15 residues. The CDR3 loop is CASRTTSAPSTEQYF. The DNA for the CDR3 is TGTGCCAGCAGAACCACTAGTGCTCCCTCCACCGAGCAGTACTTC.

This clonotype was seen a handful of times. The chain recombines TRBV5-1 with TRBJ2-7; possibly TRBD2 for D (5 bases). CDR1 is SGHRS and CDR2 is YFSETQ in the germline V gene. Trimming shortened V by 2 bases and J by 0 bases, and 9 bases separated the two germline ends. The CDR3 extends over 14 amino acids. CDR3: CASSFGLPSYEQYF. The DNA for the CDR3 is TGCGCCAGCAGCTTTGGACTGCCCTCCTACGAGCAGTACTTC.

The gene calls are TRBV20-1 and TRBJ2-7; 7 bases align to TRBD2. Germline CDR1 DFQATT, CDR2 SNEGSKA (reference sequence). The trim removed 6 bases at V and 3 bases at J, leaving 11 bases unmatched. The CDR3 spans 14 residues. The CDR3 reads CSAKRASGNYEQYF. DNA of the CDR3: TGCAGTGCGAAGAGGGCTAGCGGAAACTACGAGCAGTACTTC.

The V call is TRBV12-3 or TRBV12-4, the J call TRBJ1-1; no firm D call. The CDR3 runs to 14 residues. V shed 8 bases and J shed 5 bases, with 18 bases lying between them. CDR3 DNA sequence: TGTGCCAGCGGCTGGCCCGTTCCCGGAACTGAAGCTTTCTTT. This sequence encodes CASGWPVPGTEAFF.